Shown below are 13 T cell receptor beta chains from a single sample sequenced in a study of shared clonotypes between healthy human individuals. Clones were sequenced by immunoSEQ multiplex PCR, and TCRdb holds only the in-frame ones, with some missing. The repertoire holds a few million clones, approximately 94% seen once, with roughly 0.14% in the top ten. Sequenced input: naive CD4+ T cells sorted from blood. As to subset: CD45RA+ positively selected. The source is a young man in good health.

The J gene is TRBJ2-2, the V gene TRBV4-1; D gene uncertain. CDR3 length: 16 amino acids. The V gene lost 0 bases and the J gene lost 3 bases, with 11 bases spanning the gap. Germline CDR1 is MGHRA and CDR2 is YSYEKL. CDR3 residues: CASSQETDRYTGELFF. In nucleotides, the CDR3 is TGCGCCAGCAGCCAAGAAACAGATCGGTACACCGGGGAGCTGTTTTTT.

V is TRBV28 and J is TRBJ1-1, with 9 bases lining up with TRBD1. In germline, CDR1 is MDHEN, CDR2 SYDVKM. There are 15 residues in the CDR3. V dropped 6 bases and J dropped 6; count of bases not matched to a gene: 11. The CDR3: CASRGGTGRWAEAFF. CDR3 nucleotide sequence: TGTGCCAGCAGGGGAGGGACAGGGCGGTGGGCTGAAGCTTTCTTT.

Of note for this clone: Other DNA variants within this sample encode the same CDR3. V and J are TRBV5-6 and TRBJ2-7; 8 nucleotides agree with TRBD1. The CDR3 runs 15 residues. The V and J ends lost 2 bases and 0 bases, in that order; junction bases with no gene match: 4. Germline V gene lookup returns CDR1 SGHDT and CDR2 YYEEEE. The CDR3 DNA is TGTGCCAGCAGCTTAATAGGACAGGGCTCCTACGAGCAGTACTTC. It specifies CASSLIGQGSYEQYF.

The genes are TRBV2 and TRBJ1-4; D unclear. The germline CDR1 and CDR2 sequences are SNHLY and FYNNEI. The CDR3 has 12 amino acids. V was shortened by 6 bases and J by 3 bases, with 5 bases between the two germline ends. For the CDR3, the DNA is TGTGCCAGCAGAAGAGCTAATGAAAAACTGTTTTTT. Protein product: CASRRANEKLFF.

The V gene is TRBV11-2, the J gene TRBJ2-2, with TRBD2 matching 8 bases. The trim removed 5 bases at V and 1 base at J, leaving 3 bases unmatched. Germline CDR1 and CDR2: SGHAT and FQNNGV. The CDR3 runs to 15 residues. The CDR3 spells CASSPGGLNTGELFF. The DNA of the CDR3 is TGTGCCAGCAGCCCGGGGGGGCTGAACACCGGGGAGCTGTTTTTT. Supplemented by reference TRBV11-2 and TRBJ2-2, the full variable domain reads EAGVAQSPRYKIIEKRQSVAFWCNPISGHATLYWYQQILGQGPKLLIQFQNNGVVDDSQLPKDRFSAERLKGVDSTLKIQPAKLEDSAVYLCASSPGGLNTGELFFGEGSRLTVL.

V gene TRBV10-2 combines with J gene TRBJ2-7; 8 nucleotides line up with TRBD2. Germline loops: CDR1 WSHSY, CDR2 SAAADI. V shed 8 bases, J shed 5 bases, and the junction held 2 bases outside the gene matches. The CDR3 has 11 amino acids. The CDR3 here is CASVRGDEQYF. CDR3 coding DNA: TGCGCCAGCGTGCGGGGGGACGAGCAGTACTTC.

The chain joins TRBV30 to TRBJ2-1, with unresolved D. CDR1 and CDR2 from the germline V gene are GTSNPN and SVGIG (reference sequence). V lost 2 bases and J 6 bases, leaving 11 bases between the germline ends. This CDR3 contains 13 residues. The CDR3 here is CAWSPNFGNEQFF. The CDR3 nucleotides read TGTGCCTGGAGTCCCAACTTCGGCAATGAGCAGTTCTTC.

This clone was found once. The V and J genes are TRBV7-3 and TRBJ2-3; 7 bases map to TRBD1. The CDR3 extends over 14 amino acids. V shed 5 bases and J 3 bases; nucleotides not matched to a gene: 5. Germline loops: CDR1 SGHTA, CDR2 FQGTGA. In DNA form, the CDR3 reads TGTGCCAGCAGCCCGGGACAGAGGACAGATACGCAGTATTTT. Translation: CASSPGQRTDTQYF.

This clone is a singleton in its sample. The chain carries TRBV10-2 and TRBJ2-3; possible D gene TRBD1, 6 bases. The V gene lost 2 bases and the J gene lost 2 bases, with 11 bases spanning the gap. CDR1 is WSHSY and CDR2 is SAAADI in the germline V gene. The CDR3 covers 15 residues. The CDR3 is CASSERGYNTDTQYF. CDR3 coding DNA: TGCGCCAGCAGTGAGAGGGGGTACAACACAGATACGCAGTATTTT.

This clone has a handful of counts. The V and J genes are TRBV7-6 and TRBJ1-1; a weak D match, TRBD1 (5 bases). CDR1 SGHVS and CDR2 FNYEAQ come from the germline V gene. V dropped 5 bases and J dropped 3 bases, with 13 bases sitting between them. This CDR3 contains 14 residues. Written as DNA, the CDR3 is TGTGCCAGCAGCGACAGTGGAGCGGACACTGAAGCTTTCTTT. As protein: CASSDSGADTEAFF.

Regarding this clone: This CDR3 is also generated by other DNA sequences in the sample. This chain uses TRBV5-1 with TRBJ1-1; D not resolved. This CDR3 has 13 amino acids. Germline V CDR1 and CDR2: SGHRS, YFSETQ. V gave up 2 bases and J gave up 2 bases, with 7 bases separating them. The chain's CDR3 is CASSFNGNTEAFF. The CDR3 region has the DNA TGCGCCAGCAGCTTCAACGGTAACACTGAAGCTTTCTTT.

This sequence joins TRBV28 and TRBJ2-7; 8 positions match TRBD1. V trimming: 6 bases; J trimming: 0 bases; junction bases outside the gene matches: 7. The CDR3 is 15 residues long. Germline V gives CDR1 MDHEN, CDR2 SYDVKM. This chain's CDR3 is CASRRTGKSSYEQYF. Here the CDR3 DNA reads TGTGCCAGCAGGAGGACAGGGAAGAGCTCCTACGAGCAGTACTTC.

This clone was seen a single time. The V gene is TRBV27, the J gene TRBJ2-7; perhaps TRBD2 as D (6 bases). V was pared by 5 bases and J by 2 bases, with 13 bases between. CDR1 is MNHEY, CDR2 SMNVEV, per germline (reference sequence). The CDR3 loop spans 14 amino acids. The CDR3 coding sequence is TGTGCCAGCAGTATAACCGGGAGCGCCTACGAGCAGTACTTC. Protein product: CASSITGSAYEQYF.